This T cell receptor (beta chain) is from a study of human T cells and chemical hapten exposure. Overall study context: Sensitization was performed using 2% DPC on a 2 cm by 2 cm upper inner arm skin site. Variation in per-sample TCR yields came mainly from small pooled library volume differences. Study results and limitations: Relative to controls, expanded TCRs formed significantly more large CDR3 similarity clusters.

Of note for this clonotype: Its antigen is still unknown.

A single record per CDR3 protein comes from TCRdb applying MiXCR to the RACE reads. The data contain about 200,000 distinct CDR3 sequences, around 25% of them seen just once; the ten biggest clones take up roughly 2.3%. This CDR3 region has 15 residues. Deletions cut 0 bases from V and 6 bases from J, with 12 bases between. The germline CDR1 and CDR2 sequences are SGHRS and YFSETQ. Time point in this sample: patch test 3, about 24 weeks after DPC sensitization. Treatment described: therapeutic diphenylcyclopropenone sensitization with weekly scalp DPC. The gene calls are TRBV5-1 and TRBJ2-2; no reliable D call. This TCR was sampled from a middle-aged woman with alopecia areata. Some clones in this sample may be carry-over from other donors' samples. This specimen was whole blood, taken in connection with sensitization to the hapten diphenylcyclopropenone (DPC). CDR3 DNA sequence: TGCGCCAGCAGCTTGGTAGGCCCCCCAGCCGGGGAGCTGTTTTTT. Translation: CASSLVGPPAGELFF.